This T cell receptor (beta chain) was obtained from a study of shared clonotypes between healthy human individuals. Germline CDR1 SGHTS, CDR2 YDEGEE. Losses at the gene ends were 4 bases for V and 7 bases for J; bases not matched to a gene: 9. There are 14 residues in the CDR3. The genomic DNA of each subset was split evenly across several immunoSEQ plates. Original data processing: Junction-only sequences without quality scores came from ImmunoSEQ, so filtering differed. The table came from immunoSEQ multiplex PCR; TCRdb's copy has only in-frame clones and leaves some out. Clone size and V and J calls were adopted from that table, with D and trimming inferred from the DNA. The sample lists around 100,000 clones, about 70% occurring once. This clone was seen ten or more times.

Sequenced sample: memory CD8+ T cells sorted from blood. Subset specified: CD45RO+ cells pooled with CCR7-negative TemRA cells. V gene TRBV5-8 combines with J gene TRBJ2-7; 9 bases are a match to TRBD1. This TCR derives from a woman aged 25-40 years in good health. The CDR3 loop reads CASSGLQGAREQYF. CDR3 DNA: TGTGCCAGCAGCGGACTACAGGGGGCTAGAGAGCAGTACTTC.